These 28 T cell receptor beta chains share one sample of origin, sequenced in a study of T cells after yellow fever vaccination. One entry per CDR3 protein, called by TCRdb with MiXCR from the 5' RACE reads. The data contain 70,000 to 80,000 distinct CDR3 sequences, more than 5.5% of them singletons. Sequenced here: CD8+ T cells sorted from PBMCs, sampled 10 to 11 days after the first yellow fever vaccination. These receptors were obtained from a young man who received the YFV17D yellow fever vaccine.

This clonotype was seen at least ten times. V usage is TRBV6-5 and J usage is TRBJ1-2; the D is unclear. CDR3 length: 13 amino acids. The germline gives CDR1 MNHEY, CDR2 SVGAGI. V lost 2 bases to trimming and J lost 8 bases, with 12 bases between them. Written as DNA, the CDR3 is TGTGCCAGCAGTTACACTTCGCTCTCCGGCTACACCTTC. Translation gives CASSYTSLSGYTF.

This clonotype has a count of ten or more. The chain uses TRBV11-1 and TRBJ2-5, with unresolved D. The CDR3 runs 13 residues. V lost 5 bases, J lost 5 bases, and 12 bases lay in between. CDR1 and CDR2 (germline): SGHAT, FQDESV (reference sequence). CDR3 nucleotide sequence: TGTGCCAGCAGCCAAATTACGGGTGAGACCCAGTACTTC. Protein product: CASSQITGETQYF.

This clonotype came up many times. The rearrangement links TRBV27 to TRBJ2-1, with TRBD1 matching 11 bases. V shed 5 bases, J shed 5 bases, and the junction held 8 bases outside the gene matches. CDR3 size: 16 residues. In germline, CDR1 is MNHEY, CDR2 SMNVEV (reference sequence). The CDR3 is CASSQTDRGLHNEQFF. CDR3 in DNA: TGTGCCAGCAGTCAGACGGACAGGGGGCTTCACAATGAGCAGTTCTTC.

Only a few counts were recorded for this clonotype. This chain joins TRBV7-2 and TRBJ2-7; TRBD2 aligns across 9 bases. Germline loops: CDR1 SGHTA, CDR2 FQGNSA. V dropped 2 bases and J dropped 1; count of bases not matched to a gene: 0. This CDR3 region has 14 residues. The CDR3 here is CASSLLAGSYEQYV. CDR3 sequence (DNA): TGTGCCAGCAGCTTACTAGCGGGGTCCTACGAGCAGTACGTC.

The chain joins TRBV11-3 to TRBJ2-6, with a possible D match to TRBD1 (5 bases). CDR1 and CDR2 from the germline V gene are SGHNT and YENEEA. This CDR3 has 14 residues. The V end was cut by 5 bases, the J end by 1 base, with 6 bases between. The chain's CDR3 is CASSGASGANVLTF. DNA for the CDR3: TGTGCCAGCAGCGGGGCATCTGGGGCCAACGTCCTGACTTTC.

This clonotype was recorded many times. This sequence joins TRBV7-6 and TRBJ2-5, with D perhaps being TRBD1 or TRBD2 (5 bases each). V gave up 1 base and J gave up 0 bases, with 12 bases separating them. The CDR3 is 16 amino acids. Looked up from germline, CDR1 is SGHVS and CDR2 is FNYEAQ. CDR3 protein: CASSLGVGENQETQYF. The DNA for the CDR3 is TGTGCCAGCAGCTTAGGGGTAGGGGAGAACCAAGAGACCCAGTACTTC.

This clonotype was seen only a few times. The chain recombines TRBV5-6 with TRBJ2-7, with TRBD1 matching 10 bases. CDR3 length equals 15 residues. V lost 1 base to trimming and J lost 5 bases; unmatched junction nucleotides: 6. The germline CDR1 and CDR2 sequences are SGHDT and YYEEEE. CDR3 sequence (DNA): TGTGCCAGCAGCTTGCTGACAGGGGGCATCGACGAGCAGTACTTC. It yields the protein CASSLLTGGIDEQYF.

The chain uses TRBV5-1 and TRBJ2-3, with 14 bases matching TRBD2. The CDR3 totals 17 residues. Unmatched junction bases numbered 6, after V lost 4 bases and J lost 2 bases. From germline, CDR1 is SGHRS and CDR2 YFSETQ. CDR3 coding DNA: TGCGCCAGCAGCCTAGGACTAGCGGGGGGCTACACAGATACGCAGTATTTT. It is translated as CASSLGLAGGYTDTQYF.

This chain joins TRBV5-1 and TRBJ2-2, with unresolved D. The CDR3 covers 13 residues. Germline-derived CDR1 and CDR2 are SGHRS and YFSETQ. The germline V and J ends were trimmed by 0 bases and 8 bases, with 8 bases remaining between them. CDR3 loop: CASSLGSSGELFF. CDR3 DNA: TGCGCCAGCAGCTTGGGGTCCTCTGGGGAGCTGTTTTTT.

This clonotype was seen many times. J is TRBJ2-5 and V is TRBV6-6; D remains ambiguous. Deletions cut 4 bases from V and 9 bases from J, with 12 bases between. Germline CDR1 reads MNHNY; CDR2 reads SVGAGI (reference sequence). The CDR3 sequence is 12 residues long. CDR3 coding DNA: TGTGCCAGCAGTTCCGTGGTGGGCTCCCAGTACTTC. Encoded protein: CASSSVVGSQYF.

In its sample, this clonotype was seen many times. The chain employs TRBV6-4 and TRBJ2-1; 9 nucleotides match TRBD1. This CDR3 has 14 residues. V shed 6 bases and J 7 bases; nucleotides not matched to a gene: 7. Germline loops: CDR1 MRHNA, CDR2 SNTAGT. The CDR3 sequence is CASSTGGAVNEQFF. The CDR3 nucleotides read TGTGCCAGCAGCACAGGGGGCGCAGTAAATGAGCAGTTCTTC.

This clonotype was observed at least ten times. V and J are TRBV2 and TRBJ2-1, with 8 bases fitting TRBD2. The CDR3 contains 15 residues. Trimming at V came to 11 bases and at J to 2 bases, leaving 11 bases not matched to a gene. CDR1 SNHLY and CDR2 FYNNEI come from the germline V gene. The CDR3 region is CARQGEREPYNEQFF. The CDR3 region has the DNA TGTGCCCGCCAGGGCGAGCGGGAGCCCTACAATGAGCAGTTCTTC.

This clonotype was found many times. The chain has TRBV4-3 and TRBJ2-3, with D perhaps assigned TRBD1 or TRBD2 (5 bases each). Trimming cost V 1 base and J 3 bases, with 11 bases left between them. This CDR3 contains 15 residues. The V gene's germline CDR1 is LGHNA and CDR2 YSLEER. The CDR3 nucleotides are TGCGCCAGCAGCCAAGTGGGGGAAGTTACAGATACGCAGTATTTT. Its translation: CASSQVGEVTDTQYF.

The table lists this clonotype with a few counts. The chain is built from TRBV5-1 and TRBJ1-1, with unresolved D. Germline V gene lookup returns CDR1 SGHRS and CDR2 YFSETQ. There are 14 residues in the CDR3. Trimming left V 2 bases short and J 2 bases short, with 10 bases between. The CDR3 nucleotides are TGCGCCAGCAGCTTATTACAGAGAAACACTGAAGCTTTCTTT. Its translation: CASSLLQRNTEAFF. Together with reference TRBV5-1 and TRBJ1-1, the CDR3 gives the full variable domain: KAGVTQTPRYLIKTRGQQVTLSCSPISGHRSVSWYQQTPGQGLQFLFEYFSETQRNKGNFPGRFSGRQFSNSRSEMNVSTLELGDSALYLCASSLLQRNTEAFFGQGTRLTVV.

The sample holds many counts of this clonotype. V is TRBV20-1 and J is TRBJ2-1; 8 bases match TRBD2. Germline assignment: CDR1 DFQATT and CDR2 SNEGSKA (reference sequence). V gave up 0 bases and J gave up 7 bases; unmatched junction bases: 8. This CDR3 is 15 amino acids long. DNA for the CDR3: TGCAGTGCTAGAGACCGGGGGGGCTCTTGGAATGAGCAGTTCTTC. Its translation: CSARDRGGSWNEQFF.

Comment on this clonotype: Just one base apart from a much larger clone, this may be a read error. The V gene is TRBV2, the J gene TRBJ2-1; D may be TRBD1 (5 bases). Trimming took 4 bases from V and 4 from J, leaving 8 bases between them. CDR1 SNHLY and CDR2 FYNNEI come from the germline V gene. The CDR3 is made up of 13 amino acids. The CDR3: CASSGGRYNEQFF. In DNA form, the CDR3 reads TGTGCCAGCAGTGGGGGCAGGTACAATGAGCAGTTCTTC. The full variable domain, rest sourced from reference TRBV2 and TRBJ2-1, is EPEVTQTPSHQVTQMGQEVILRCVPISNHLYFYWYRQILGQKVEFLVSFYNNEISEKSEIFDDQFSVERPDGSNFTLKIRSTKLEDSAMYFCASSGGRYNEQFFGPGTRLTVL.

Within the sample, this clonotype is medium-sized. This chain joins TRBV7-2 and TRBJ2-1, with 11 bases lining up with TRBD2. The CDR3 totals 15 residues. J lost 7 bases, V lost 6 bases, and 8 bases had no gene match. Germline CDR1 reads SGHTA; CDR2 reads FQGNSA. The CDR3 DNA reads TGTGCCAGCAGTTTCGGACTAGCGGGTGGGAATGAGCAGTTCTTC. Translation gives CASSFGLAGGNEQFF.

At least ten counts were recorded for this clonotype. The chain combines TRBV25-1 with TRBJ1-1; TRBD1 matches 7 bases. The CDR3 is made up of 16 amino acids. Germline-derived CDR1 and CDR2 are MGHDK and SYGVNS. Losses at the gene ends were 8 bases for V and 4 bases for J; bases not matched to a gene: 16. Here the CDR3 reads CASSTLPTGAFTEAFF. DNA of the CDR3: TGTGCCAGCTCTACCCTCCCCACAGGGGCTTTCACTGAAGCTTTCTTT.

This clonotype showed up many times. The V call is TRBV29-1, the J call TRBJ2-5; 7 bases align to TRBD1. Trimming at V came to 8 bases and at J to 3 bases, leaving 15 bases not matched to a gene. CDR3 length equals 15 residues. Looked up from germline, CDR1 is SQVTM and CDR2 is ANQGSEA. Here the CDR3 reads CSSTSLGQQKETQYF. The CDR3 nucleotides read TGCAGCTCAACAAGCCTGGGACAGCAAAAAGAGACCCAGTACTTC.

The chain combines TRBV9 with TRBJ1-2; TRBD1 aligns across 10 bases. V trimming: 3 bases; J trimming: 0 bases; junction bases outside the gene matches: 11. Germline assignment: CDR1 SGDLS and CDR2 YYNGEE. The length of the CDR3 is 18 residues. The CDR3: CASSGRDRGRLANYGYTF. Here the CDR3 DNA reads TGTGCCAGCAGCGGCCGGGACAGGGGAAGACTGGCTAACTATGGCTACACCTTC.

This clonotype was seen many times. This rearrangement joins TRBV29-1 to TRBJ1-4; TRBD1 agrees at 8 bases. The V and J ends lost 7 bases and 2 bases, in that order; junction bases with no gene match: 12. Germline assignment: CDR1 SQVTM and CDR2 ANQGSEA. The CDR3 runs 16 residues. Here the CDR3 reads CSAYRGDLGTNEKLFF. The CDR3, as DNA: TGCAGCGCTTACAGGGGGGACTTGGGTACTAATGAAAAACTGTTTTTT.

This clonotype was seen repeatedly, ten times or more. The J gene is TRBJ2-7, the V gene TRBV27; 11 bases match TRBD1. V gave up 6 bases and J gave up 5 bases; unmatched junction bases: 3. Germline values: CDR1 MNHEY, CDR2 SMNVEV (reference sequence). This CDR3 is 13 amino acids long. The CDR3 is CASRWTGGDEQYF. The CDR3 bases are TGTGCCAGCAGATGGACAGGGGGCGACGAGCAGTACTTC.

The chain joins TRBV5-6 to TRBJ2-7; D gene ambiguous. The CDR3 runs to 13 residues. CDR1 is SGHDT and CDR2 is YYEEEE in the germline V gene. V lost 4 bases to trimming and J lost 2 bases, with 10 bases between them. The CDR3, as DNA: TGTGCCAGCAGCCCCGGGCCCCCCTACGAGCAGTACTTC. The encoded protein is CASSPGPPYEQYF.

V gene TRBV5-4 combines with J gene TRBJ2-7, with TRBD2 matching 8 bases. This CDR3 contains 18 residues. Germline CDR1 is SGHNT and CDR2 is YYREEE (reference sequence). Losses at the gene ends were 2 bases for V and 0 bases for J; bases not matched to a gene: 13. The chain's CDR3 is CASSFLGSGGPSSYEQYV. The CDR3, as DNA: TGTGCCAGCAGCTTCCTTGGGAGCGGGGGACCGAGCTCCTACGAGCAGTACGTC.

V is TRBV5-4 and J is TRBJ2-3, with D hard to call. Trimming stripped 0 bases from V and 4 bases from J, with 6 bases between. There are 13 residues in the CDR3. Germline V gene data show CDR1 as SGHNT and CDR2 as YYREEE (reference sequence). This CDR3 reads CASSLAGSDTQYF. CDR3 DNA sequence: TGTGCCAGCAGCTTGGCCGGGTCAGATACGCAGTATTTT.

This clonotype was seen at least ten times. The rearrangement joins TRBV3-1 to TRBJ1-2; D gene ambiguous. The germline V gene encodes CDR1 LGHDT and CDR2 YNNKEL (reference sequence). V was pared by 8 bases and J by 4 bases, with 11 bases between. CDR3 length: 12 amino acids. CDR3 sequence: CASSGEFYGYTF. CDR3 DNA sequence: TGTGCCAGCTCTGGAGAATTCTATGGCTACACCTTC.

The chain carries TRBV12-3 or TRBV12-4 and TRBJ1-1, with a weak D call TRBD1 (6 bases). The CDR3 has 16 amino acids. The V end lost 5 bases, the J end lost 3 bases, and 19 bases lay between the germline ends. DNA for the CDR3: TGTGCCAGCAGTGTCCTTTTTTTTCGGGGGCACACTGAAGCTTTCTTT. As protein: CASSVLFFRGHTEAFF.

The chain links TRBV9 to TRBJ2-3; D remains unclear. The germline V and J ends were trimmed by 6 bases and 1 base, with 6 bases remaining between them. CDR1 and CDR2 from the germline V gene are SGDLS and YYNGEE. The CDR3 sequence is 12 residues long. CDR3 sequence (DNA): TGTGCCAGCAAGGGCCGCACAGATACGCAGTATTTT. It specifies CASKGRTDTQYF. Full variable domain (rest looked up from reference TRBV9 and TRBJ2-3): DSGVTQTPKHLITATGQRVTLRCSPRSGDLSVYWYQQSLDQGLQFLIQYYNGEERAKGNILERFSAQQFPDLHSELNLSSLELGDSALYFCASKGRTDTQYFGPGTRLTVL.